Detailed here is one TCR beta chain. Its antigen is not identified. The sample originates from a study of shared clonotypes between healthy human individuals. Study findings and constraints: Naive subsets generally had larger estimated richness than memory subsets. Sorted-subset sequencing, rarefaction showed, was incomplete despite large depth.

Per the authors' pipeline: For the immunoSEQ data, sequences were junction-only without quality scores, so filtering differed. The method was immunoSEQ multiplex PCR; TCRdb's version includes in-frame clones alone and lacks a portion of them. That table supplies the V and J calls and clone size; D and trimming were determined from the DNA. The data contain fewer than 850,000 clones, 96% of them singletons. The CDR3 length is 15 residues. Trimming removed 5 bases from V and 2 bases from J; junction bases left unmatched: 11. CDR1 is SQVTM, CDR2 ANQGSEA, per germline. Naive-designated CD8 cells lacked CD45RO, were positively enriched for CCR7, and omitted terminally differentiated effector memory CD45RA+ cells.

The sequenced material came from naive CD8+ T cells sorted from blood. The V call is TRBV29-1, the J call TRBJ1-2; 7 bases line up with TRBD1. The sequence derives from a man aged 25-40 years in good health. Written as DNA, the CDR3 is TGCAGCGTTCTACTAGCCGACAGGGCGAACTATGGCTACACCTTC. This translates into CSVLLADRANYGYTF.